The 23 T cell receptor beta chains listed next were all sequenced from one sample in a study of blood T cell repertoires in COVID-19. Profiling relied on immunoSEQ multiplex PCR, and the TCRdb table lists in-frame clones only, not all of them. The repertoire holds about 500,000 clones, with roughly 87% as singletons. Sequencing was performed on peripheral blood. These receptor sequences come from a man aged 18 to 29 with COVID-19, enrolled during active disease.

The chain recombines TRBV7-2 with TRBJ2-7, with a weak D call TRBD1 (6 bases). Trimming pared 4 bases from V and 2 bases from J, leaving 15 bases between. Germline assignment: CDR1 SGHTA and CDR2 FQGNSA. The CDR3 totals 15 residues. The CDR3 nucleotides read TGTGCCAGCAGCTGGAAAACAGGGAGCCCCTACGAGCAGTACTTC. Translating it yields CASSWKTGSPYEQYF.

The rearrangement joins TRBV2 to TRBJ2-2, with 9 bases matching TRBD1. This CDR3 is built from 15 residues. Germline V gives CDR1 SNHLY, CDR2 FYNNEI. Trimming at V came to 7 bases and at J to 7 bases, leaving 10 bases not matched to a gene. The CDR3 region has the DNA TGTGCCAGCATTGTAGGACAGGGGTCCGGCGGGGAGCTGTTTTTT. It translates to CASIVGQGSGGELFF.

The CDR3 nucleotides are TGTGCCAGCAGCTTAGGGGGGGGTAGAAGTAATTCACCCCTCCACTTT. Amino acid sequence: CASSLGGGRSNSPLHF. The V call is TRBV7-9, the J call TRBJ1-6; perhaps TRBD1 as D (5 bases). The germline V gene encodes CDR1 SEHNR and CDR2 FQNEAQ (reference sequence). The CDR3 extends over 16 amino acids. Trimming pared 1 base from V and 6 bases from J, leaving 13 bases between.

This chain uses TRBV28 with TRBJ1-2; D call uncertain. CDR3 size: 12 residues. CDR1 and CDR2 (germline): MDHEN, SYDVKM. V was cut by 2 bases and J by 8 bases, with 9 bases left in between. The CDR3 nucleotides read TGTGCCAGCAGTTTAAAATCCGGGGGCTACACCTTC. Protein: CASSLKSGGYTF.

This rearrangement joins TRBV6-5 to TRBJ1-2; 10 bases are shared with TRBD1. The CDR3 is made up of 14 amino acids. Unmatched junction bases numbered 5, after V lost 2 bases and J lost 8 bases. The germline V gene has CDR1 MNHEY and CDR2 SVGAGI. The CDR3 DNA sequence: TGTGCCAGCAGTTACCAGACAGGGGGCGGGGGCTACACCTTC. This gives the protein CASSYQTGGGGYTF.

CDR3 DNA sequence: TGTGCCAGCAGCTCCACCGGGACGGGGGGTTCCGGGGAGCTGTTTTTT. It yields the protein CASSSTGTGGSGELFF. The rearrangement uses TRBV6-6 and TRBJ2-2; the match to TRBD2 covers 7 bases. This CDR3 has 16 amino acids. V shed 6 bases and J 6 bases; nucleotides not matched to a gene: 13. CDR1 and CDR2 (germline): MNHNY, SVGAGI (reference sequence).

The V gene is TRBV16, the J gene TRBJ1-1, with D perhaps matching TRBD1 (6 bases). This CDR3 has 17 amino acids. Per germline, CDR1 KGHSY and CDR2 FQNENV. V lost 4 bases, J lost 3 bases, and 21 bases lay in between. CDR3 nucleotides: TGTGCCAGCAGCCCCTCCCCAAGTAGGGGGACGGACACTGAAGCTTTCTTT. Translation gives CASSPSPSRGTDTEAFF. Together with reference TRBV16 and TRBJ1-1, the CDR3 gives the full variable domain: GEEVAQTPKHLVRGEGQKAKLYCAPIKGHSYVFWYQQVLKNEFKFLISFQNENVFDETGMPKERFSAKCLPNSPCSLEIQATKLEDSAVYFCASSPSPSRGTDTEAFFGQGTRLTVV.

The V and J genes are TRBV9 and TRBJ2-2, with TRBD2 matching over 8 bases. From germline, CDR1 is SGDLS and CDR2 YYNGEE. The CDR3 is 15 amino acids. J lost 4 bases, V lost 4 bases, and 6 bases had no gene match. In DNA, the CDR3 is TGTGCCAGCAGCCAAAGCGGGAGAGGCACCGGGGAGCTGTTTTTT. Amino acid sequence: CASSQSGRGTGELFF.

This chain uses TRBV5-5 with TRBJ2-1; 8 positions match TRBD2. Germline V gene lookup returns CDR1 SGHKS and CDR2 YYEKEE (reference sequence). The CDR3 consists of 16 residues. Trimming cost V 0 bases and J 8 bases; bases outside gene matches: 10. The CDR3 DNA sequence: TGTGCCAGCAGCTTGGCCACCGGGACTAGGGGGTATGAGCAGTTCTTC. Its translation: CASSLATGTRGYEQFF.

The chain is built from TRBV19 and TRBJ1-5; D remains ambiguous. The V gene's germline CDR1 is LNHDA and CDR2 SQIVND (reference sequence). Trimming removed 2 bases from V and 0 bases from J, with 8 bases in between. This CDR3 has 15 residues. This CDR3 reads CASSIREYSNQPQHF. The CDR3 nucleotides read TGTGCCAGTAGTATAAGGGAGTATAGCAATCAGCCCCAGCATTTT.

J is TRBJ2-7 and V is TRBV14; 9 bases match TRBD2. The germline CDR1 and CDR2 sequences are SGHDN and FVKESK. The CDR3 covers 12 residues. V shed 8 bases and J 3 bases; nucleotides not matched to a gene: 2. For the CDR3, the DNA is TGTGCCAGCGGACTAGCGCACTACGAGCAGTACTTC. It translates to CASGLAHYEQYF.

This rearrangement joins TRBV7-2 to TRBJ1-6; D perhaps matches TRBD1 (6 bases). The CDR3 has 14 amino acids. Germline V gene lookup returns CDR1 SGHTA and CDR2 FQGNSA. V was trimmed by 5 bases and J by 10 bases, leaving 15 bases between them. CDR3 in amino acids: CASSHDRRSSPLHF. The DNA of the CDR3 is TGTGCCAGCAGCCACGACAGGAGGAGCTCACCCCTCCACTTT.

The CDR3, as DNA: TGTGCCAGCAGCTCCTTAGGGGATATGAACACTGAAGCTTTCTTT. Translation: CASSSLGDMNTEAFF. The chain carries TRBV7-9 and TRBJ1-1; D might be TRBD1 (5 bases). The CDR3 sequence is 15 residues long. Germline V CDR1 and CDR2: SEHNR, FQNEAQ (reference sequence). Trimming stripped 4 bases from V and 0 bases from J, with 12 bases between.

The sample holds one count of this clone. The rearrangement joins TRBV7-2 to TRBJ1-6; 10 nucleotides align to TRBD1. J gave up 9 bases and V 5 bases, and 7 bases lay outside the gene matches. The CDR3 runs 15 residues. Germline assignment: CDR1 SGHTA and CDR2 FQGNSA. The CDR3, as DNA: TGTGCCAGCAGCACGGGACAGGGGAGTGGTTCACCCCTCCACTTT. Protein sequence: CASSTGQGSGSPLHF.

DNA for the CDR3: TGTGCCAGCAGCCCTTTCAGGGGTGGGGCCAACGTCCTGACTTTC. Its protein is CASSPFRGGANVLTF. The chain uses TRBV7-7 and TRBJ2-6, with D possibly being TRBD1 (6 bases). V dropped 5 bases and J dropped 3 bases, with 11 bases sitting between them. The germline V gene encodes CDR1 SSHAT and CDR2 FNYEAQ (reference sequence). CDR3 length: 15 amino acids. Based on the CDR3 plus reference TRBV7-7 and TRBJ2-6, the full variable domain is GAGVSQSPRYKVTKRGQDVTLRCDPISSHATLYWYQQALGQGPEFLTYFNYEAQPDKSGLPSDRFSAERPEGSISTLTIQRTEQRDSAMYRCASSPFRGGANVLTFGAGSRLTVL.

The table lists this clone with a few counts. The chain carries TRBV6-5 and TRBJ2-7; TRBD2 is a possible D gene (5 bases). There are 14 residues in the CDR3. Trimming removed 0 bases at V and 2 bases at J, with 8 bases between. Germline V gives CDR1 MNHEY, CDR2 SVGAGI. CDR3 in amino acids: CASSYSGVTYEQYF. CDR3 nucleotides: TGTGCCAGCAGTTACTCCGGGGTAACCTACGAGCAGTACTTC.

The chain recombines TRBV29-1 with TRBJ2-3; D not certain. This CDR3 contains 13 residues. The V end was cut by 5 bases, the J end by 1 base, with 10 bases between. Germline CDR1 SQVTM, CDR2 ANQGSEA. Here the CDR3 reads CSVHRSGTDTQYF. The CDR3 nucleotides are TGCAGCGTTCACCGGTCCGGCACAGATACGCAGTATTTT.

Written as DNA, the CDR3 is TGTGCCAGTAGTATGTGGAGGACGTCCTACGAGCAGTACTTC. Translating gives CASSMWRTSYEQYF. The rearrangement links TRBV19 to TRBJ2-7; TRBD2 is a possible D gene (5 bases). Germline CDR1 reads LNHDA; CDR2 reads SQIVND (reference sequence). The CDR3 contains 14 residues. Trimming took off 3 bases at V and 1 base at J, with 10 bases between the two ends.

The CDR3 DNA follows: TGTGCCAGCAGCTCCCGTAGCGGGGGGACCACAGATACGCAGTATTTT. This codes for CASSSRSGGTTDTQYF. This sequence joins TRBV7-2 and TRBJ2-3; 10 bases are a match to TRBD2. The J segment lost 2 bases and the V segment lost 4 bases, leaving 6 bases of the junction unmatched. The germline V gene encodes CDR1 SGHTA and CDR2 FQGNSA. This CDR3 contains 16 residues.

This chain uses TRBV5-1 with TRBJ2-3; 10 bases are shared with TRBD1. V lost 2 bases and J lost 5; bases outside the gene matches: 5. CDR3 length: 15 residues. CDR1 is SGHRS and CDR2 is YFSETQ in the germline V gene. CDR3 nucleotides: TGCGCCAGCAGCTTCTCGGGACAGGGGATAGATACGCAGTATTTT. It yields the protein CASSFSGQGIDTQYF.

The rearrangement uses TRBV27 and TRBJ2-7; possibly TRBD1 for D (5 bases). From germline, CDR1 is MNHEY and CDR2 SMNVEV (reference sequence). V lost 4 bases, J lost 5 bases, and 12 bases lay in between. The CDR3 is 13 amino acids. This CDR3 reads CASSYRSPHEQYF. CDR3 coding DNA: TGTGCCAGCAGTTACAGGTCCCCCCACGAGCAGTACTTC.

This rearrangement joins TRBV27 to TRBJ1-1, with 7 bases lining up with TRBD1. V shed 2 bases and J 4 bases; nucleotides not matched to a gene: 1. Per germline, CDR1 MNHEY and CDR2 SMNVEV (reference sequence). The length of the CDR3 is 13 residues. This chain's CDR3 is CASSLNRGTEAFF. CDR3 sequence (DNA): TGTGCCAGCAGTTTAAACAGGGGCACTGAAGCTTTCTTT.

The chain is built from TRBV19 and TRBJ2-7; D gene uncertain. Germline-derived CDR1 and CDR2 are LNHDA and SQIVND (reference sequence). The CDR3 contains 15 residues. V lost 0 bases to trimming and J lost 0 bases, with 9 bases between them. CDR3 coding DNA: TGTGCCAGTAGTATAGACTCAACCAGCTCCTACGAGCAGTACTTC. Its protein product is CASSIDSTSSYEQYF.